The next 29 T cell receptor beta chains were all read from a single sample in a study of follicular helper T cells after annual influenza vaccination. Time point denoted: 2014-2015 season, 7 days after vaccination. Profiled with immunoSEQ multiplex PCR; TCRdb holds only in-frame clones, not every one. The repertoire has 9,700 or so clones, 83% of them found once; the top ten carry 0.34%. Sequencing was performed on CXCR5- memory CD4+ T cells sorted from blood, taken 7 days after influenza vaccination. These TCRs come from an adult who received the influenza vaccine.

The V and J genes are TRBV9 and TRBJ2-2; 12 positions match TRBD2. Trimming took 3 bases from V and 6 from J; bases not matched to a gene: 3. Germline values: CDR1 SGDLS, CDR2 YYNGEE. This CDR3 contains 15 residues. This CDR3 is CASSERTSGAGELFF. CDR3 sequence (DNA): TGTGCCAGCAGCGAAAGGACTAGCGGGGCCGGGGAGCTGTTTTTT.

This clone was counted once. The chain is built from TRBV4-2 and TRBJ2-7, with 9 positions matching TRBD1. This CDR3 is 16 amino acids long. V trimming: 5 bases; J trimming: 6 bases; junction bases outside the gene matches: 14. Looked up from germline, CDR1 is LGHNA and CDR2 is YNFKEQ. For the CDR3, the DNA is TGTGCCAGCAGCAAACGACTTGGGACAGGGTCTGCCGAGCAGTACTTC. Translated, it gives CASSKRLGTGSAEQYF.

About this clone: The sample carries other DNA sequences with the same CDR3. V usage is TRBV27 and J usage is TRBJ1-2; D not certain. V was cut by 2 bases and J by 2 bases, with 12 bases left in between. Germline V gives CDR1 MNHEY, CDR2 SMNVEV (reference sequence). The CDR3 runs to 15 residues. The CDR3 DNA reads as TGTGCCAGCAGTTTAAAAATTGGGATCAACTATGGCTACACCTTC. Translation gives CASSLKIGINYGYTF.

The V call is TRBV7-6, the J call TRBJ1-3; 7 positions agree with TRBD1. Germline CDR1 is SGHVS and CDR2 is FNYEAQ. The V segment lost 3 bases and the J segment 5 bases; nucleotides outside the gene matches: 7. The CDR3 runs 15 residues. This chain's CDR3 is CASSFGGGRRNTIYF. The CDR3 bases are TGTGCCAGCAGCTTCGGAGGGGGCCGTAGAAACACCATATATTTT.

This clone turned up a few times. V is TRBV4-2 and J is TRBJ1-2; unclear D gene. V shed 4 bases and J shed 4 bases, with 19 bases lying between them. This CDR3 spans 16 amino acids. Per the germline V gene, CDR1 is LGHNA and CDR2 is YNFKEQ. As DNA, the CDR3 is TGTGCCAGCAGCCCCCCTGAGGGTGCCATCGGCTATGGCTACACCTTC. Its protein product is CASSPPEGAIGYGYTF.

The chain couples TRBV27 to TRBJ1-2; 11 bases match TRBD1. This CDR3 is 16 amino acids long. Germline CDR1 MNHEY, CDR2 SMNVEV (reference sequence). J lost 4 bases, V lost 5 bases, and 9 bases had no gene match. CDR3 sequence reads: CASSPFSGQGAYGYTF. DNA of the CDR3: TGTGCCAGCAGTCCCTTCTCAGGACAGGGGGCCTATGGCTACACCTTC.

The chain couples TRBV27 to TRBJ2-7; the match to TRBD1 covers 9 bases. The ends lost 4 bases at V and 3 bases at J; junction bases unmatched: 1. CDR1 and CDR2 (germline): MNHEY, SMNVEV (reference sequence). This CDR3 has 13 residues. The CDR3 DNA is TGTGCCAGCAGTTCGACAGGGGGCTACGAGCAGTACTTC. This encodes CASSSTGGYEQYF.

This rearrangement joins TRBV7-2 to TRBJ2-1; a weak D match, TRBD2 (5 bases). CDR3 length: 15 residues. CDR1 is SGHTA and CDR2 is FQGNSA in the germline V gene. Trimming removed 1 base from V and 5 bases from J, with 12 bases in between. CDR3 coding DNA: TGTGCCAGCAGCTTAGTGTGGACTGCCAACAATGAGCAGTTCTTC. It encodes CASSLVWTANNEQFF.

This clone was recorded once. V gene TRBV5-8 combines with J gene TRBJ1-2, with TRBD1 matching over 7 bases. CDR3 size: 15 residues. Germline trimming cut 1 base from V and 5 bases from J; bases unmatched to any gene: 8. Looked up from germline, CDR1 is SGHTS and CDR2 is YDEGEE. CDR3 region: CASSLWKQGRYGYTF. CDR3 nucleotides: TGTGCCAGCAGCTTGTGGAAACAGGGGAGGTATGGCTACACCTTC. Based on the CDR3 plus reference TRBV5-8 and TRBJ1-2, the full variable domain is EAGVTQSPTHLIKTRGQQATLRCSPISGHTSVYWYQQALGLGLQFLLWYDEGEERNRGNFPPRFSGRQFPNYSSELNVNALELEDSALYLCASSLWKQGRYGYTFGSGTRLTVV.

The J gene is TRBJ1-4, the V gene TRBV11-3; D is possibly TRBD1 (6 bases). The CDR3 totals 15 residues. The germline V gene encodes CDR1 SGHNT and CDR2 YENEEA. V dropped 5 bases and J dropped 11 bases, with 21 bases sitting between them. The CDR3 sequence: CASSPTSGHSWKLFF. CDR3 coding DNA: TGTGCCAGCAGCCCTACCTCGGGACATTCATGGAAACTGTTTTTT.

This chain uses TRBV6-5 with TRBJ2-7; 7 bases align to TRBD1. This CDR3 contains 14 residues. Unmatched junction bases numbered 7, after V lost 6 bases and J lost 2 bases. The germline CDR1 and CDR2 sequences are MNHEY and SVGAGI. CDR3 nucleotides: TGTGCCAGCAGGCGCCGGGACAGTCCCTACGAGCAGTACTTC. It codes for CASRRRDSPYEQYF.

J is TRBJ1-2 and V is TRBV19; D is possibly TRBD1 (6 bases). The V gene's germline CDR1 is LNHDA and CDR2 SQIVND (reference sequence). Between the trimmed V and J ends, which lost 7 bases and 8 bases, there was a span of 17 bases. The CDR3 totals 13 residues. As DNA, the CDR3 is TGTGCCAGTATGGTTTGGGGGGCGGACGGCTACACCTTC. Its translation: CASMVWGADGYTF.

The chain carries TRBV7-8 and TRBJ1-3; D is unresolved. CDR1 and CDR2 from the germline V gene are SGHVS and FQNEAQ. CDR3 length: 17 amino acids. Deletions cut 1 base from V and 4 bases from J, with 17 bases between. CDR3 sequence: CASSLGRDGSLGNTIYF. CDR3 nucleotide sequence: TGTGCCAGCAGCTTAGGCCGAGACGGGTCCTTGGGAAACACCATATATTTT.

A word on this clone: The germline gene is not matched at one end of the junction; a read error may be the cause. V usage is TRBV9 and J usage is TRBJ2-1, with 7 bases matching TRBD1. The CDR3 is made up of 15 amino acids. Germline CDR1 SGDLS, CDR2 YYNGEE. The CDR3 reads CASSVAEGAYHEQFF. The CDR3 DNA follows: TGTGCCAGCAGCGTAGCAGAGGGGGCCTACCATGAGCAGTTCTTC.

The V and J genes are TRBV18 and TRBJ2-5, with TRBD1 as a possible D gene (6 bases). Germline V gene lookup returns CDR1 KGHSH and CDR2 LQKENI. With 5 bases removed from V and 0 bases from J, the gap between germline ends came to 7 bases. CDR3 length: 13 amino acids. For the CDR3, the DNA is TGTGCCAGCTCAACAGGGTACCAAGAGACCCAGTACTTC. Encoded protein: CASSTGYQETQYF.

Comments on this clone: Additional DNA sequences in this sample encode the identical CDR3. Written as DNA, the CDR3 is TGTGCCAGCTCACCGAGGACAGGGGGCACTGAAGCTTTCTTT. Amino acids: CASSPRTGGTEAFF. This rearrangement joins TRBV18 to TRBJ1-1, with 10 bases matching TRBD1. This CDR3 has 14 amino acids. Germline V gene lookup returns CDR1 KGHSH and CDR2 LQKENI. The trim removed 3 bases at V and 4 bases at J, leaving 2 bases unmatched.

V gene TRBV29-1 combines with J gene TRBJ2-2; TRBD2 might be the D (5 bases). CDR1 and CDR2 from the germline V gene are SQVTM and ANQGSEA. Trimming removed 4 bases at V and 6 bases at J, with 15 bases between. This CDR3 comprises 14 residues. The CDR3 DNA follows: TGCAGCGTTGCGAGGGCAGCTGGATCCGGGGAGCTGTTTTTT. The encoded protein is CSVARAAGSGELFF.

The chain couples TRBV5-1 to TRBJ1-2; the D gene is possibly TRBD1 (5 bases). Germline V gene lookup returns CDR1 SGHRS and CDR2 YFSETQ. The V gene lost 0 bases and the J gene lost 8 bases, with 17 bases spanning the gap. The CDR3 runs 15 residues. Written as DNA, the CDR3 is TGCGCCAGCAGCTTGGCCTCGCGGGGACCCTTGGGCTACACCTTC. Its translation is CASSLASRGPLGYTF.

The chain carries TRBV7-2 and TRBJ1-1; no firm D call. The CDR3 runs to 13 residues. V was trimmed by 5 bases and J by 3 bases, leaving 10 bases between them. Germline CDR1 is SGHTA and CDR2 is FQGNSA. For the CDR3, the DNA is TGTGCCAGCAGCCTAATGGAGTACACTGAAGCTTTCTTT. It encodes CASSLMEYTEAFF.

This chain joins TRBV4-2 and TRBJ1-2; D is undetermined. Trimming shortened V by 3 bases and J by 6 bases, and 14 bases separated the two germline ends. Germline CDR1 and CDR2: LGHNA and YNFKEQ. CDR3 length: 14 amino acids. The CDR3 reads CASSQTDRLDGYTF. As DNA, the CDR3 is TGTGCCAGCAGCCAGACGGACCGTTTGGATGGCTACACCTTC.

V is TRBV10-3 and J is TRBJ1-2, with 7 nucleotides matching TRBD1. The J segment lost 8 bases and the V segment lost 6 bases, leaving 9 bases of the junction unmatched. This CDR3 is 13 amino acids long. The germline CDR1 and CDR2 sequences are ENHRY and SYGVKD. The CDR3: CAISPGQRGGYTF. The CDR3 DNA sequence: TGTGCCATCAGCCCGGGACAGAGGGGAGGCTACACCTTC.

The DNA of the CDR3 is TGTGCCAGCAGCCAAGGACCGGGGGCAGACCTGCGGGGCGAGCAGTACTTC. Residues: CASSQGPGADLRGEQYF. J is TRBJ2-7 and V is TRBV4-2; D might be TRBD1 or TRBD2, each matching 6 bases. Per the germline V gene, CDR1 is LGHNA and CDR2 is YNFKEQ. V dropped 1 base and J dropped 6 bases, with 22 bases sitting between them. The CDR3 spans 17 residues.

The chain links TRBV27 to TRBJ2-1, with D perhaps TRBD2 (5 bases). With 8 bases removed from V and 10 bases from J, the gap between germline ends came to 21 bases. The germline CDR1 and CDR2 sequences are MNHEY and SMNVEV (reference sequence). The CDR3 spans 14 residues. CDR3 residues: CASQSSRDSREQFF. CDR3 DNA: TGTGCCAGCCAAAGCAGCCGGGATTCGAGGGAGCAGTTCTTC.

This chain links TRBV27 with TRBJ2-5, with D maybe TRBD2 (5 bases). The V and J ends lost 4 bases and 5 bases respectively, with 11 bases between them. Germline CDR1 and CDR2: MNHEY and SMNVEV (reference sequence). The CDR3 loop spans 13 amino acids. Written as DNA, the CDR3 is TGTGCCAGCAGTTCCCGGGGTCGCGAGACCCAGTACTTC. Its protein product is CASSSRGRETQYF.

The V and J genes are TRBV19 and TRBJ1-4, with 8 bases that match TRBD1. CDR1 is LNHDA and CDR2 is SQIVND in the germline V gene (reference sequence). CDR3 length: 15 amino acids. J lost 4 bases, V lost 6 bases, and 7 bases had no gene match. This CDR3 reads CASRGQGRYNEKLFF. The CDR3 DNA is TGTGCCAGTAGAGGACAGGGCAGATATAATGAAAAACTGTTTTTT.

This clone appeared a few times. The chain employs TRBV2 and TRBJ2-2, with D tentatively TRBD2 (5 bases). The V and J ends lost 8 bases and 4 bases respectively, with 14 bases between them. The CDR3 is 14 amino acids. Germline CDR1 reads SNHLY; CDR2 reads FYNNEI. The CDR3 DNA sequence: TGTGCCAGCTTGGAGGTCAGGACCACCGGGGAGCTGTTTTTT. Protein: CASLEVRTTGELFF.

The chain links TRBV18 to TRBJ2-3, with D uncertain. Germline loops: CDR1 KGHSH, CDR2 LQKENI. V was pared by 1 base and J by 4 bases, with 6 bases between. The CDR3 is 13 residues long. The CDR3 nucleotides read TGTGCCAGCTCACCACTTAGTGCAGATACGCAGTATTTT. This translates into CASSPLSADTQYF.

This clone was detected a few times. J is TRBJ1-2 and V is TRBV7-2, with D unresolved. CDR1 and CDR2 from the germline V gene are SGHTA and FQGNSA. V dropped 5 bases and J dropped 6 bases, with 13 bases sitting between them. The CDR3 has 13 amino acids. This CDR3 is CASSEANKDGYTF. In DNA, the CDR3 is TGTGCCAGCAGCGAAGCGAATAAGGATGGCTACACCTTC.

This sequence joins TRBV2 and TRBJ2-2; weak D call: TRBD2 (5 bases). The CDR3 covers 13 residues. The germline V and J ends were trimmed by 6 bases and 4 bases, with 9 bases remaining between them. Germline V CDR1 and CDR2: SNHLY, FYNNEI. CDR3 DNA sequence: TGTGCCAGCAGCTCAGAGGGCACCGGGGAGCTGTTTTTT. Protein: CASSSEGTGELFF.